The T cell receptor beta chain described here comes from a study of cytotoxic CD8 clonotypes in ibrutinib-treated CLL. The CDR3 totals 13 residues. Trimming stripped 6 bases from V and 7 bases from J, with 13 bases between. Per the germline V gene, CDR1 is SGHTA and CDR2 is FQGNSA. Clones were read by immunoSEQ multiplex PCR, and TCRdb kept only the in-frame ones, dropping some. The table shows more than 110,000 clones, with 75% to 80% occurring only once. With cryopreserved PBMCs as the source, around 2 micrograms of genomic DNA went to TCR beta libraries. The chain employs TRBV7-2 and TRBJ2-4; D gene uncertain. This TCR was recovered from a human donor with chronic lymphocytic leukemia. The specimen was PBMCs, collected after 24 months of ibrutinib treatment. The CDR3 loop is CASSYTVENIQYF. CDR3 coding DNA: TGTGCCAGCAGTTATACAGTGGAGAACATTCAGTACTTC.